Below, one TCR beta chain is given with its context. The record originates from a study of CD8 T cells in Susac syndrome. RNA amounts of about 0.45 to 1 ug underwent reverse transcription with random hexamers. One entry per CDR3 protein, called by TCRdb with MiXCR from the immunoSEQ multiplex PCR reads. The repertoire holds 130,000 or so distinct CDR3 sequences, with around 94% as singletons. Trimming stripped 8 bases from V and 5 bases from J, with 6 bases between. Germline values: CDR1 MDHEN, CDR2 SYDVKM. The CDR3 is 10 amino acids. The V and J genes are TRBV28 and TRBJ1-2; the D is unclear. This receptor was identified in a human donor in good health. The sequencing input was CD4+ T cells from PBMCs. The CDR3 is CASGLYGYTF. CDR3 nucleotide sequence: TGTGCCAGCGGACTATATGGCTACACCTTC.